This T cell receptor beta chain was recovered during a study of T cell changes during pregnancy in multiple sclerosis. The protocol was immunoSEQ multiplex PCR, while the TCRdb copy is restricted to in-frame clones and leaves out a portion. The sample carries some 74,000 clones, around 90% recorded once. Looked up from germline, CDR1 is SGHTA and CDR2 is FQGNSA. The CDR3 totals 14 residues. The V gene lost 2 bases and the J gene lost 2 bases, with 7 bases spanning the gap. The sequences come from peripheral blood, collected after pregnancy. The receptor's source is a female donor in good health, enrolled as a control in a pregnancy study. V usage is TRBV7-2 and J usage is TRBJ2-1, with unresolved D. The CDR3 nucleotides read TGTGCCAGCAGCTTATCACCGGCCTACAATGAGCAGTTCTTC. It is translated as CASSLSPAYNEQFF.